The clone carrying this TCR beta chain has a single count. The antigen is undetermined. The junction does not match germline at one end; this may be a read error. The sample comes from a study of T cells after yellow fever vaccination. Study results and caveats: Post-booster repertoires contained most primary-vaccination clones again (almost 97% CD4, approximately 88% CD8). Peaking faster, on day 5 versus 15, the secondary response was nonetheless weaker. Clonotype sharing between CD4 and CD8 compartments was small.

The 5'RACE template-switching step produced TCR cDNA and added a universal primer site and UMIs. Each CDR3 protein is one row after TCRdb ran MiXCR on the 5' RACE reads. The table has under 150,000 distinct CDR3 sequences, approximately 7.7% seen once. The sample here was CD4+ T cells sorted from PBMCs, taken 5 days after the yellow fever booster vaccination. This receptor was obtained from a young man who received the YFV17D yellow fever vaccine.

CDR3 sequence reads: CCAPGTSGRAGLDEQFF. CDR3 in DNA: TGCTGTGCGCCCGGGACTAGCGGGAGGGCAGGCTTAGATGAGCAGTTCTTC. The V gene is TRBV20-1, the J gene TRBJ2-1, with TRBD2 identical over 16 bases. The V gene's germline CDR1 is DFQATT and CDR2 SNEGSKA (reference sequence). This CDR3 has 17 residues.